The rows below give T cell receptor beta chains drawn from one sample of a study of cytomegalovirus exposure and HLA in healthy donors. Sequencing was performed with immunoSEQ multiplex PCR; in TCRdb, only in-frame clones are kept and a portion is missing. The sample shows fewer than 120,000 clones, roughly 84% of them seen only once. Sequencing was carried out using PBMCs. The receptors here all came from a man aged 25 to 45 in good health and CMV-seropositive. CDR3s include the opening cysteine and the closing phenylalanine or tryptophan. Each record gives: V gene, clone size, J gene, D gene, CDR3 DNA, CDR3 protein. The D gene is left open where the match is weak. Clone size is stated in some rows and not others, as once, few, many or a class when expanded.

v_gene: TRBV5-4
abundance: .
j_gene: TRBJ2-3
d_gene: TRBD2
CDR3nt: TGTGCCAGCAGCACCCGACTAGCGGGGGCCAGCACAGATACGCAGTATTTT
CDR3aa: CASSTRLAGASTDTQYF

v_gene: TRBV11-2
abundance: .
j_gene: TRBJ2-3
d_gene: .
CDR3nt: TGTGCCAGCAGCTCGCAGAACACAGATACGCAGTATTTT
CDR3aa: CASSSQNTDTQYF

v_gene: TRBV7-2
abundance: .
j_gene: TRBJ1-5
d_gene: .
CDR3nt: TGTGCCAGCAGCTCGGGGGGACAAATCAATCAGCCCCAGCATTTT
CDR3aa: CASSSGGQINQPQHF

v_gene: TRBV9
abundance: .
j_gene: TRBJ1-2
d_gene: .
CDR3nt: TGTGCCAGCAGCGGATTGGAGGCTGGGTATGGCTACACCTTC
CDR3aa: CASSGLEAGYGYTF

v_gene: TRBV9
abundance: .
j_gene: TRBJ1-1
d_gene: TRBD1
CDR3nt: TGTGCCAGCAGCGTAGGGAACTCACAGGGGGGCACTGAAGCTTTCTTT
CDR3aa: CASSVGNSQGGTEAFF

v_gene: TRBV5-5
abundance: .
j_gene: TRBJ1-2
d_gene: TRBD1
CDR3nt: TGTGCCAGCAGCCACAGGGGAGGACTCTATGGCTACACCTTC
CDR3aa: CASSHRGGLYGYTF

v_gene: TRBV2
abundance: .
j_gene: TRBJ1-1
d_gene: .
CDR3nt: TGTGCCAGCAGCCCCGCCGGGGGGGACACTGAAGCTTTCTTT
CDR3aa: CASSPAGGDTEAFF

v_gene: TRBV25-1
abundance: few
j_gene: TRBJ2-1
d_gene: .
CDR3nt: TGTGCCAGCAGTGTCGGGACTTACAATGAGCAGTTCTTC
CDR3aa: CASSVGTYNEQFF

v_gene: TRBV5-1
abundance: .
j_gene: TRBJ2-7
d_gene: .
CDR3nt: TGCGCCAGCAGCTTGGCCACAGGGAATTCCTACGAGCAGTACTTC
CDR3aa: CASSLATGNSYEQYF

v_gene: TRBV6-5
abundance: .
j_gene: TRBJ2-3
d_gene: TRBD1
CDR3nt: TGTGCCAGCAGTTACCTGCAGGGGGGCACAGATACGCAGTATTTT
CDR3aa: CASSYLQGGTDTQYF

v_gene: TRBV11-2
abundance: once
j_gene: TRBJ2-7
d_gene: .
CDR3nt: TGTGCCAGCAGCCTCAGGGGCCACGAGCAGTACTTC
CDR3aa: CASSLRGHEQYF